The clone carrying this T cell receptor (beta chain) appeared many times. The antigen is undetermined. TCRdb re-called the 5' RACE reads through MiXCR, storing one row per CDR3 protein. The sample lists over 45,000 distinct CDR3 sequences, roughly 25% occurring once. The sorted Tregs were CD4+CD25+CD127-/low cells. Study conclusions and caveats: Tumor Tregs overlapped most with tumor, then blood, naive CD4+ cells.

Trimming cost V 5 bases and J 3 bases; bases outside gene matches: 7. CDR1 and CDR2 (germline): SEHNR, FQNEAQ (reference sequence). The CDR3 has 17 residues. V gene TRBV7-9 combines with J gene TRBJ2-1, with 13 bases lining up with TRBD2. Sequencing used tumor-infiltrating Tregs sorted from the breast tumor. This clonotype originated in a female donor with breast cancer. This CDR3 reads CASSPGLAGQIYNEQFF. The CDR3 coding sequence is TGTGCCAGCAGCCCGGGACTAGCGGGACAGATCTACAATGAGCAGTTCTTC.